This TCR beta chain was observed in a study of follicular helper T cells after annual influenza vaccination. Study-wide background: Some donors were sampled over the 2013-2014, 2014-2015 and 2015-2016 vaccinations.

Sequencing was performed with immunoSEQ multiplex PCR; in TCRdb, only in-frame clones are kept and a portion is missing. The sample holds 12,000 or so clones, around 80% seen once. Germline CDR1 and CDR2: MNHEY and SMNVEV (reference sequence). The V and J ends lost 4 bases and 2 bases respectively, with 0 bases between them. CDR3 length equals 10 residues. Time point: 2015-2016 season, pre-vaccination. Before and after seasonal inactivated influenza vaccination, adults gave blood for sorting CD4 subsets for sequencing. Per time point, about 40-110 mL of blood was sampled. Non-naive CD4+CXCR5+PD-1+ cTfh were sorted into ICOS+CD38+ and ICOS-CD38- fractions.

The material sequenced was CXCR5+ CD38- circulating T follicular helper cells from blood, taken on the day of influenza vaccination. The subset: circulating Tfh, non-naive CD4+CXCR5+PD-1+ (ICOS+CD38+ or ICOS-CD38-). The rearrangement links TRBV27 to TRBJ2-7; D call uncertain. This receptor was identified in an adult who received the influenza vaccine. DNA for the CDR3: TGTGCCAGCAGTTCCTACGAGCAGTACTTC. This encodes CASSSYEQYF.